Presented here are 28 T cell receptor beta chains from one specimen sequenced in a study of PD-L1 blockade in urothelial cancer. Time point described: peripheral blood 6 weeks after treatment start. The assay was immunoSEQ multiplex PCR, and TCRdb's table has in-frame clones only and misses some. The sample holds 35,000 or so clones; 84% are singletons and the top ten take about 10%. The starting material was PBMCs, obtained around atezolizumab (anti-PD-L1) treatment. Every receptor here comes from a man aged 35 to 55 with urothelial cancer.

V gene TRBV5-5 combines with J gene TRBJ2-1, with 8 bases that match TRBD1. The J segment lost 12 bases and the V segment lost 0 bases, leaving 5 bases of the junction unmatched. This CDR3 is 13 amino acids long. Germline loops: CDR1 SGHKS, CDR2 YYEKEE (reference sequence). Here the CDR3 DNA reads TGTGCCAGCAGCTTGGAGGCTGACAGGGGGCAGTTCTTC. Translated, it gives CASSLEADRGQFF.

This chain's CDR3 is CASRDRTGYEQYF. The CDR3 DNA reads as TGTGCCAGCAGGGATCGGACGGGATACGAGCAGTACTTC. The V and J genes are TRBV2 and TRBJ2-7; D is perhaps TRBD2 (5 bases). Trimming shortened V by 6 bases and J by 4 bases, and 13 bases separated the two germline ends. The CDR3 has 13 residues. Germline V gene sequence: CDR1 SNHLY, CDR2 FYNNEI.

There are a few counts of this clone. Other nucleotide sequences from this sample produce the same CDR3. The J gene is TRBJ1-1, the V gene TRBV9; the D is unclear. CDR3 length: 13 residues. Germline CDR1 is SGDLS and CDR2 is YYNGEE. Trimming shortened V by 3 bases and J by 1 base, and 7 bases separated the two germline ends. In DNA form, the CDR3 reads TGTGCCAGCAGCGCAAGACAGAACACTGAAGCTTTCTTT. It is translated as CASSARQNTEAFF.

The V and J genes are TRBV7-6 and TRBJ2-4; TRBD2 is a possible D gene (6 bases). Trimming took 3 bases from V and 3 from J, leaving 18 bases between them. This CDR3 contains 17 residues. Per germline, CDR1 SGHVS and CDR2 FNYEAQ. Here the CDR3 reads CASSFSRGGQGKNIQYF. For the CDR3, the DNA is TGTGCCAGCAGCTTTAGTCGGGGAGGCCAGGGCAAAAACATTCAGTACTTC.

V gene TRBV5-1 combines with J gene TRBJ1-1; D ambiguous. Germline CDR1 SGHRS, CDR2 YFSETQ. The CDR3 sequence is 14 residues long. Trimming cost V 0 bases and J 4 bases, with 10 bases left between them. For the CDR3, the DNA is TGCGCCAGCAGCTTGGTTGCGGCGGTCACTGAAGCTTTCTTT. Translation gives CASSLVAAVTEAFF.

CDR3 bases: TGTGCCAGCAGCTTGGCTAGACAGGGGGGCTATGGCTACACCTTC. This gives the protein CASSLARQGGYGYTF. This chain joins TRBV5-4 and TRBJ1-2, with 9 positions matching TRBD1. The CDR3 consists of 15 residues. CDR1 and CDR2 from the germline V gene are SGHNT and YYREEE (reference sequence). Trimming at V came to 0 bases and at J to 4 bases, leaving 4 bases not matched to a gene.

The rearrangement uses TRBV18 and TRBJ2-1; D perhaps matches TRBD2 (6 bases). V lost 2 bases and J 4 bases, leaving 9 bases between the germline ends. The CDR3 runs 14 residues. Germline CDR1 reads KGHSH; CDR2 reads LQKENI. CDR3 region: CASSPGGLYNEQFF. The CDR3 coding sequence is TGTGCCAGCTCACCAGGCGGACTATACAATGAGCAGTTCTTC.

This clone appeared once. J is TRBJ2-2 and V is TRBV11-3; D is possibly TRBD2 (5 bases). Germline assignment: CDR1 SGHNT and CDR2 YENEEA. V was trimmed by 2 bases and J by 0 bases, leaving 7 bases between them. CDR3 length: 15 residues. CDR3 sequence (DNA): TGTGCCAGCAGCTTATCGGGAACGAACACCGGGGAGCTGTTTTTT. It encodes CASSLSGTNTGELFF.

On this clone itself: One end of the junction does not line up with germline, which may come from a read error. The rearrangement links TRBV7-7 to TRBJ2-2; D remains unclear. The CDR3 covers 13 residues. The germline CDR1 and CDR2 sequences are SSHAT and FNYEAQ (reference sequence). The CDR3 region is CASSYDSAGELFF. CDR3 DNA sequence: TGTGCTAGCAGCTATGACTCCGCCGGGGAGCTGTTTTTT.

The V and J genes are TRBV7-8 and TRBJ2-7; 9 nucleotides match TRBD2. Unmatched junction bases numbered 8, after V lost 5 bases and J lost 6 bases. In germline, CDR1 is SGHVS, CDR2 FQNEAQ. This CDR3 comprises 14 residues. The chain's CDR3 is CASSQAGTSSEQYF. The CDR3, as DNA: TGTGCCAGCAGCCAAGCCGGGACTAGCTCCGAGCAGTACTTC.

This chain joins TRBV28 and TRBJ1-2; D possibly corresponds to TRBD1 (6 bases). CDR3 length: 14 residues. V lost 5 bases and J lost 4, with 14 bases in between. CDR1 and CDR2 (germline): MDHEN, SYDVKM. The DNA for the CDR3 is TGTGCCAGCAGTATGAGGGGGAGCATCTATGGCTACACCTTC. This codes for CASSMRGSIYGYTF.

J is TRBJ2-7 and V is TRBV29-1, with D possibly TRBD2 on 5 matching bases. Germline V lookup: CDR1 SQVTM, CDR2 ANQGSEA. V dropped 4 bases and J dropped 6 bases, with 16 bases sitting between them. The CDR3 sequence is 13 residues long. Here the CDR3 reads CSVGLGGSGEQYF. DNA of the CDR3: TGCAGCGTTGGGCTCGGCGGGTCGGGCGAGCAGTACTTC.

In its sample, this clone was seen once. This chain links TRBV4-3 with TRBJ1-4, with D maybe TRBD1 (5 bases). The germline gives CDR1 LGHNA, CDR2 YSLEER. V gave up 0 bases and J gave up 8 bases, with 16 bases separating them. The CDR3 is made up of 16 amino acids. This CDR3 reads CASSQDIGREGEKLFF. CDR3 nucleotide sequence: TGCGCCAGCAGCCAAGATATCGGCAGGGAGGGGGAAAAACTGTTTTTT.

This chain links TRBV5-4 with TRBJ2-7, with 10 positions matching TRBD2. The CDR3 has 15 residues. J was trimmed by 4 bases and V by 4 bases; bases with no gene match: 8. Germline V gene sequence: CDR1 SGHNT, CDR2 YYREEE (reference sequence). CDR3 sequence: CASSPGLAVRYEQYF. The CDR3 DNA reads TGTGCCAGCAGCCCCGGACTAGCGGTTAGATACGAGCAGTACTTC.

The DNA of the CDR3 is TGCGCCAGCAGCCCGGGACAGCAGGAGACCCAGTACTTC. Translated, it gives CASSPGQQETQYF. This rearrangement joins TRBV4-1 to TRBJ2-5, with 7 bases fitting TRBD1. Looked up from germline, CDR1 is MGHRA and CDR2 is YSYEKL. V was pared by 4 bases and J by 5 bases, with 4 bases of the junction left unmatched. CDR3 length equals 13 residues.

This clone turned up a few times. The chain combines TRBV9 with TRBJ2-1; 12 bases are shared with TRBD2. V was clipped by 4 bases and J by 6 bases; unmatched bases: 5. CDR3 length: 15 amino acids. Germline CDR1 is SGDLS and CDR2 is YYNGEE. The CDR3 loop is CASSTGLAGINEQFF. CDR3 nucleotides: TGTGCCAGCAGCACGGGACTAGCGGGCATCAATGAGCAGTTCTTC. The whole variable domain, remainder taken from reference TRBV9 and TRBJ2-1, is DSGVTQTPKHLITATGQRVTLRCSPRSGDLSVYWYQQSLDQGLQFLIQYYNGEERAKGNILERFSAQQFPDLHSELNLSSLELGDSALYFCASSTGLAGINEQFFGPGTRLTVL.

CDR3 in DNA: TGTGCCAGCAGCCCCGGTCTAGCGGGAGACGATGAGCAGTTCTTC. Amino acids: CASSPGLAGDDEQFF. The chain uses TRBV7-9 and TRBJ2-1; 10 nucleotides align to TRBD2. V dropped 5 bases and J dropped 8; count of bases not matched to a gene: 9. This CDR3 is built from 15 residues. The germline V gene encodes CDR1 SEHNR and CDR2 FQNEAQ (reference sequence). Using reference TRBV7-9 and TRBJ2-1 for the parts outside the CDR3, the full variable domain is DTGVSQNPRHKITKRGQNVTFRCDPISEHNRLYWYRQTLGQGPEFLTYFQNEAQLEKSRLLSDRFSAERPKGSFSTLEIQRTEQGDSAMYLCASSPGLAGDDEQFFGPGTRLTVL.

The chain links TRBV2 to TRBJ2-5; 11 bases agree with TRBD2. Looked up from germline, CDR1 is SNHLY and CDR2 is FYNNEI. CDR3 length: 13 amino acids. Losses at the gene ends were 7 bases for V and 6 bases for J; bases not matched to a gene: 4. The CDR3 coding sequence is TGTGCCAGCACCCGGACTAGCGGGCAGACCCAGTACTTC. This translates into CASTRTSGQTQYF.

The V gene is TRBV5-1, the J gene TRBJ2-3; 10 bases agree with TRBD2. Germline V lookup: CDR1 SGHRS, CDR2 YFSETQ. CDR3 length: 14 amino acids. Trimming took 6 bases from V and 5 from J; bases not matched to a gene: 6. The CDR3 region has the DNA TGCGCCAGCAAAGGAGTAGCGGGGGGAGATACGCAGTATTTT. Amino acid sequence: CASKGVAGGDTQYF.

The chain joins TRBV19 to TRBJ2-1; D is possibly TRBD2 (5 bases). Trimming pared 1 base from V and 0 bases from J, leaving 10 bases between. The CDR3 sequence is 16 residues long. CDR1 LNHDA and CDR2 SQIVND come from the germline V gene (reference sequence). The CDR3: CASSIAASNSYNEQFF. As DNA, the CDR3 is TGTGCCAGTAGTATAGCGGCTAGCAACTCCTACAATGAGCAGTTCTTC.

CDR3 loop: CASARGLNEKLFF. CDR3 nucleotides: TGTGCCAGTGCCAGGGGCCTTAATGAAAAACTGTTTTTT. This sequence joins TRBV6-5 and TRBJ1-4; D possibly corresponds to TRBD1 (6 bases). This CDR3 is 13 amino acids long. The V gene lost 9 bases and the J gene lost 4 bases, with 12 bases spanning the gap. The germline V gene encodes CDR1 MNHEY and CDR2 SVGAGI.

The chain couples TRBV19 to TRBJ2-6, with D perhaps matching TRBD1 (5 bases). The CDR3 is 16 amino acids. From germline, CDR1 is LNHDA and CDR2 SQIVND (reference sequence). V was shortened by 7 bases and J by 0 bases, with 13 bases between the two germline ends. The CDR3 nucleotides read TGTGCCAGTATCGACAGTAGGTTCTCTGGGGCCAACGTCCTGACTTTC. Its protein is CASIDSRFSGANVLTF.

J is TRBJ2-7 and V is TRBV5-1; D remains unclear. Between the trimmed V and J ends, which lost 0 bases and 1 base, there was a span of 11 bases. Germline V lookup: CDR1 SGHRS, CDR2 YFSETQ. CDR3 length: 15 residues. CDR3 nucleotides: TGCGCCAGCAGCTTGGGAGCACCGGAGTCCTACGAGCAGTACTTC. Translation: CASSLGAPESYEQYF.

This rearrangement joins TRBV7-2 to TRBJ2-7; D possibly corresponds to TRBD1 (6 bases). Germline lookup yields CDR1 SGHTA and CDR2 FQGNSA. CDR3 length equals 16 residues. The ends were cut back, 7 bases at V and 2 bases at J, with 21 bases in the middle. The CDR3 protein is CASIPPTRDTPYEQYF. CDR3 sequence (DNA): TGTGCCAGCATCCCCCCTACCCGGGACACACCCTACGAGCAGTACTTC.

The chain couples TRBV28 to TRBJ1-2; D not resolved. Deletions cut 7 bases from V and 5 bases from J, with 14 bases between. Germline CDR1 is MDHEN and CDR2 is SYDVKM. This CDR3 contains 13 residues. CDR3 DNA sequence: TGTGCCAGCAATATTGGCAGTTCGTATGGCTACACCTTC. Translating gives CASNIGSSYGYTF.

The V gene is TRBV28, the J gene TRBJ2-7; weak D call: TRBD1 (6 bases). The CDR3 is made up of 15 amino acids. Germline lookup yields CDR1 MDHEN and CDR2 SYDVKM. V was clipped by 7 bases and J by 1 base, with 17 bases between them. This CDR3 reads CASTPQGALSYEQYF. Here the CDR3 DNA reads TGTGCCAGCACCCCACAGGGAGCCCTATCCTACGAGCAGTACTTC.

This rearrangement joins TRBV4-3 to TRBJ2-1; D is uncertain. V shed 0 bases and J shed 5 bases, with 8 bases lying between them. The CDR3 spans 14 residues. Per germline, CDR1 LGHNA and CDR2 YSLEER. In nucleotides, the CDR3 is TGCGCCAGCAGCCAAGACTACCAGGACAATGAGCAGTTCTTC. It encodes CASSQDYQDNEQFF.

The chain recombines TRBV28 with TRBJ1-2, with TRBD1 as a possible D gene (5 bases). V gave up 6 bases and J gave up 2 bases, with 16 bases separating them. Germline CDR1 is MDHEN and CDR2 is SYDVKM. The CDR3 totals 15 residues. CDR3 bases: TGTGCCAGCAGGCAATTGCAGGGCCCGAACTATGGCTACACCTTC. It codes for CASRQLQGPNYGYTF.